This T cell receptor beta chain came from a study of shared clonotypes between healthy human individuals. Study-level findings and limits: Only a few donors were included, so the genetic and exposure-history diversity represented was limited. The sharing of 4% to 5.5% of naive CD4 clonotypes was seen across a handful of donors.

Method: immunoSEQ multiplex PCR; TCRdb's copy keeps in-frame clones and lacks some. This table holds under 850,000 clones, approximately 77% found once. Turning to this clone: What it recognizes is unknown.

Trimming removed 3 bases from V and 4 bases from J, with 12 bases in between. The CDR3 is 15 residues long. Germline V gene lookup returns CDR1 KGHSH and CDR2 LQKENI. The sequence was obtained from a woman aged 25 to 39 in good health. The genes are TRBV18 and TRBJ2-2, with D uncertain. The sample taken for sequencing was memory CD4+ T cells sorted from blood. The subset: CD45RA-negative fraction. CDR3 sequence reads: CASSPLPRVTGELFF. The CDR3, as DNA: TGTGCCAGCTCACCCCTCCCTCGAGTCACCGGGGAGCTGTTTTTT.